These 23 T cell receptor beta chains were all obtained from the same sample, sequenced in a study of shared clonotypes between healthy human individuals. Profiled with immunoSEQ multiplex PCR; TCRdb holds only in-frame clones, not every one. This table holds more than 400,000 clones, approximately 95% found once. Sequenced material: naive CD4+ T cells sorted from blood. Specified subset: CD45RA+ positively selected. Receptor source: a woman aged 25 to 39 in good health.

V usage is TRBV9 and J usage is TRBJ2-5, with 11 positions matching TRBD2. The CDR3 is made up of 15 amino acids. Germline trimming cut 3 bases from V and 5 bases from J; bases unmatched to any gene: 6. Germline loops: CDR1 SGDLS, CDR2 YYNGEE. CDR3 sequence: CASSASIAGGETQYF. Written as DNA, the CDR3 is TGTGCCAGCAGCGCTTCGATAGCGGGAGGGGAGACCCAGTACTTC.

CDR3 in amino acids: CASSQGPLRDTQYF. The CDR3 DNA reads as TGCGCCAGCAGCCAAGGACCTCTTAGGGATACGCAGTATTTT. V gene TRBV4-1 combines with J gene TRBJ2-3; unclear D gene. The V gene's germline CDR1 is MGHRA and CDR2 YSYEKL. The V end was cut by 1 base, the J end by 6 bases, with 11 bases between. The CDR3 has 14 residues.

CDR3 DNA: TGTGCCAGCAGCTTGGGACAGGGGGACGTGGGCTACACCTTC. Translating it yields CASSLGQGDVGYTF. The J gene is TRBJ1-2, the V gene TRBV7-9; 11 bases align to TRBD1. The CDR3 has 14 residues. Trimming removed 3 bases from V and 8 bases from J; junction bases left unmatched: 5. Looked up from germline, CDR1 is SEHNR and CDR2 is FQNEAQ (reference sequence).

The chain combines TRBV6-5 with TRBJ2-3, with TRBD2 identical over 11 bases. This CDR3 region has 15 residues. The junction had 3 bases not matched to a gene; V was cut back by 5 bases and J by 2 bases. Germline CDR1 reads MNHEY; CDR2 reads SVGAGI. CDR3 in amino acids: CASSLLAGDTDTQYF. The CDR3 coding sequence is TGTGCCAGCAGTCTACTAGCGGGAGACACAGATACGCAGTATTTT.

CDR3 residues: CASTRSNREQYF. The CDR3 bases are TGCGCCAGTACAAGGAGCAATCGCGAGCAGTACTTC. This rearrangement joins TRBV10-2 to TRBJ2-7; D is unresolved. Per germline, CDR1 WSHSY and CDR2 SAAADI. This CDR3 comprises 12 residues. Trimming removed 9 bases from V and 6 bases from J, with 15 bases in between.

The rearrangement joins TRBV30 to TRBJ2-7, with D unresolved. V was shortened by 0 bases and J by 7 bases, with 13 bases between the two germline ends. CDR3 length: 13 amino acids. Per germline, CDR1 GTSNPN and CDR2 SVGIG (reference sequence). The CDR3 DNA reads TGTGCCTGGAGTGTAAACACCCAGTGGGAGCAGTACTTC. Translating it yields CAWSVNTQWEQYF.

Points on this clone: The same CDR3 can be traced to other DNA sequences in this sample. The V call is TRBV19, the J call TRBJ1-5, with 7 bases that match TRBD1. The CDR3 has 14 amino acids. The V segment lost 4 bases and the J segment 6 bases; nucleotides outside the gene matches: 6. Germline CDR1 LNHDA, CDR2 SQIVND (reference sequence). DNA for the CDR3: TGTGCCAGTAGTACGACAGGGTCGGGTCAGCCCCAGCATTTT. Its protein is CASSTTGSGQPQHF.

The count of this clone is one. The chain uses TRBV7-2 and TRBJ2-6; 7 positions agree with TRBD1. From germline, CDR1 is SGHTA and CDR2 FQGNSA. The ends lost 1 base at V and 1 base at J; junction bases unmatched: 1. The CDR3 totals 16 residues. In DNA, the CDR3 is TGTGCCAGCAGCTTAGAGGGACAGTCTGGGGCCAACGTCCTGACTTTC. Protein sequence: CASSLEGQSGANVLTF.

The J gene is TRBJ2-7, the V gene TRBV5-1, with 8 bases aligning to TRBD1. Germline CDR1 and CDR2: SGHRS and YFSETQ. J lost 1 base, V lost 4 bases, and 7 bases had no gene match. The length of the CDR3 is 15 residues. CDR3 sequence reads: CASSTTTGVSYEQYF. The CDR3 nucleotides read TGCGCCAGCAGCACGACGACAGGGGTGTCCTACGAGCAGTACTTC.

V is TRBV7-2 and J is TRBJ2-1; 14 bases match TRBD2. The CDR3 covers 15 residues. The germline CDR1 and CDR2 sequences are SGHTA and FQGNSA. V lost 4 bases to trimming and J lost 9 bases; unmatched junction nucleotides: 5. CDR3 residues: CASSWGLAGEGEQFF. Written as DNA, the CDR3 is TGTGCCAGCAGCTGGGGACTAGCGGGAGAGGGTGAGCAGTTCTTC.

This clone was seen only a few times. This rearrangement joins TRBV6-4 to TRBJ1-1; D unresolved. Deletions cut 5 bases from V and 1 base from J, with 8 bases between. The CDR3 extends over 13 amino acids. CDR1 MRHNA and CDR2 SNTAGT come from the germline V gene. The CDR3 DNA reads TGTGCCAGCAGTAGACTCACGAACACTGAAGCTTTCTTT. Protein product: CASSRLTNTEAFF.

J is TRBJ1-2 and V is TRBV9, with D maybe TRBD1 (5 bases). The CDR3 has 14 residues. Germline-derived CDR1 and CDR2 are SGDLS and YYNGEE. Trimming pared 0 bases from V and 7 bases from J, leaving 13 bases between. The CDR3 here is CASSVAGREGGYTF. CDR3 bases: TGTGCCAGCAGCGTAGCTGGCAGGGAGGGTGGCTACACCTTC.

This sequence joins TRBV6-8 and TRBJ2-7, with 9 nucleotides matching TRBD2. The germline CDR1 and CDR2 sequences are MNHGY and SAAAGT. With V trimmed by 8 bases and J by 7 bases, 21 bases remained unmatched. CDR3 length: 17 amino acids. The CDR3 nucleotides read TGTGCCAGCGGTTCTTCCTTGGGGCGGGAGGGCCCGTTAGAGCAGTACTTC. Encoded protein: CASGSSLGREGPLEQYF.

The V call is TRBV2, the J call TRBJ2-6; no definite D call. CDR1 is SNHLY and CDR2 is FYNNEI in the germline V gene. The V end was cut by 2 bases, the J end by 0 bases, with 5 bases between. The CDR3 consists of 15 residues. DNA for the CDR3: TGTGCCAGCAGTGAAACAGCCTCTGGGGCCAACGTCCTGACTTTC. It encodes CASSETASGANVLTF.

The V gene is TRBV2, the J gene TRBJ1-2; 7 nucleotides align to TRBD1. The CDR3 consists of 14 residues. With 5 bases clipped from V and 4 bases from J, the junction kept 7 bases outside the gene matches. Germline V CDR1 and CDR2: SNHLY, FYNNEI. CDR3 loop: CASSPGTVGYGYTF. The CDR3 DNA reads TGTGCCAGCAGTCCCGGGACAGTAGGCTATGGCTACACCTTC.

With regard to this clone: Other nucleotide sequences in the sample specify the same CDR3. In DNA form, the CDR3 reads TGTGCCAGCAGCCTCGGAACATACGAGCAGTACTTC. Protein sequence: CASSLGTYEQYF. J is TRBJ2-7 and V is TRBV7-2; D call uncertain. This CDR3 has 12 amino acids. Germline-derived CDR1 and CDR2 are SGHTA and FQGNSA. The V gene lost 5 bases and the J gene lost 4 bases, with 9 bases spanning the gap.

This clone was found once. The V and J genes are TRBV9 and TRBJ2-1; 7 bases are shared with TRBD2. The CDR3 is made up of 15 amino acids. Germline V CDR1 and CDR2: SGDLS, YYNGEE. The trim removed 4 bases at V and 6 bases at J, leaving 10 bases unmatched. CDR3 sequence (DNA): TGTGCCAGCAGCATATCTAGCGGTTGGGCCAATGAGCAGTTCTTC. This translates into CASSISSGWANEQFF.

The count of this clone is one. The gene calls are TRBV28 and TRBJ1-4; no clear D gene. The CDR3 runs 11 residues. CDR1 is MDHEN, CDR2 SYDVKM, per germline. The V end lost 6 bases, the J end lost 7 bases, and 6 bases lay between the germline ends. The CDR3 DNA follows: TGTGCCAGCAGAATAACTGAAAAACTGTTTTTT. Protein: CASRITEKLFF.

V and J are TRBV27 and TRBJ2-5; TRBD2 aligns across 14 bases. Germline V gene data show CDR1 as MNHEY and CDR2 as SMNVEV (reference sequence). This CDR3 has 15 amino acids. With V trimmed by 6 bases and J by 11 bases, 11 bases remained unmatched. CDR3 DNA: TGTGCCAGCAGCTCGACTAGCGGGAGGGTAGGGGAGCAGTACTTC. Protein product: CASSSTSGRVGEQYF.

The gene calls are TRBV6-1 and TRBJ2-7; TRBD1 aligns across 9 bases. With V trimmed by 5 bases and J by 1 base, 6 bases remained unmatched. Germline CDR1 is MNHNS and CDR2 is SASEGT. The CDR3 is 15 residues long. The CDR3, as DNA: TGTGCCAGCAGTCTGCGGACAGGGGCTTCCTACGAGCAGTACTTC. Translation gives CASSLRTGASYEQYF.

This chain connects TRBV10-1 to TRBJ2-7; the match to TRBD2 covers 7 bases. Germline CDR1 is WNHNN and CDR2 is SYGVQD (reference sequence). The CDR3 sequence is 16 residues long. V trimming: 2 bases; J trimming: 1 base; junction bases outside the gene matches: 8. Here the CDR3 reads CASSEVAAGKSYEQYF. CDR3 nucleotide sequence: TGCGCCAGCAGTGAGGTGGCAGCGGGAAAATCCTACGAGCAGTACTTC.

V gene TRBV18 combines with J gene TRBJ2-7; 13 positions match TRBD2. This CDR3 contains 17 residues. Germline V gene sequence: CDR1 KGHSH, CDR2 LQKENI. J lost 4 bases, V lost 3 bases, and 9 bases had no gene match. CDR3 residues: CASSPAGLAGARYEQYF. CDR3 sequence (DNA): TGTGCCAGCTCACCTGCCGGACTAGCGGGAGCTAGGTACGAGCAGTACTTC.

The chain carries TRBV5-1 and TRBJ1-5; D unresolved. V was shortened by 5 bases and J by 5 bases, with 11 bases between the two germline ends. CDR3 length: 13 amino acids. Germline CDR1 reads SGHRS; CDR2 reads YFSETQ. CDR3 in amino acids: CASSKGFDQPQHF. The DNA for the CDR3 is TGCGCCAGCAGTAAGGGTTTTGATCAGCCCCAGCATTTT.